Sequencing of this T cell receptor (beta chain) was carried out in a study of neurological immune-mediated disorders. Across the whole study: In a group of approximately 35 multiple sclerosis patients, roughly 30 had the relapsing-remitting type and 3 had the secondary progressive type.

Germline V gene lookup returns CDR1 SGHRS and CDR2 YFSETQ. Trimming pared 2 bases from V and 1 base from J, leaving 12 bases between. This CDR3 is built from 15 residues. A 10-nucleotide random UMI tagged transcripts in template-switch 5'RACE cDNA synthesis. MiXCR, run by TCRdb on the 5' RACE reads, gives a single entry per CDR3 protein. The sample records 45,000 or so distinct CDR3 sequences, under 3.5% being singletons. Unsorted libraries used 2 million PBMCs kept at -80 degrees C. This clonotype was seen repeatedly, ten times or more. The chain couples TRBV5-1 to TRBJ2-5; D unresolved. The origin of this receptor is a woman between 50 and 59 years old with multiple sclerosis. The sample comprised PBMCs. CDR3 bases: TGCGCCAGCAGCTTTAATGCTAGGGCCCAAGAGACCCAGTACTTC. Translating it yields CASSFNARAQETQYF.